This T cell receptor beta chain is drawn from a study of T cell repertoires in cytomegalovirus infection. Study information: Signatures in public TCR beta sequences pointed to both CMV infection and matching HLA type.

This clonotype was seen at least ten times. As yet, its antigen is unknown. Germline CDR1 MGHRA, CDR2 YSYEKL. V lost 1 base to trimming and J lost 6 bases, with 22 bases between them. The CDR3 extends over 18 amino acids. Via MiXCR, TCRdb re-called the reads, giving one row per CDR3 protein. Altogether roughly 700,000 distinct CDR3 sequences are present, approximately 33% being singletons, with the ten largest covering roughly 18%. The source of this sequence is a human donor in good health (CMV status not recorded). Some clones in this sample may be carry-over from other donors' samples. The chain uses TRBV4-1 and TRBJ2-1; no definite D call. The material sequenced was cultured PBMCs, taken from culture after CMV antigen stimulation. The CDR3 region is CASSQGLPTYWGGNEQFF. For the CDR3, the DNA is TGCGCCAGCAGCCAAGGTCTACCGACCTATTGGGGTGGCAATGAGCAGTTCTTC.